This T cell receptor (beta chain) comes out of a study of cytomegalovirus exposure and HLA in healthy donors. Study-wide results and limits: A list of about 160 TCR beta chains associated with cytomegalovirus was given. In a later analysis, specific HLA alleles were associated with more than 15,000 TCR beta sequences at a 0.05 false discovery rate.

For this clone: Its target is unknown.

Vbeta (60) and Jbeta (13) primers were used in the PCR. TCRdb's copy holds only in-frame clones and misses some; the assay was immunoSEQ multiplex PCR. The table has fewer than 200,000 clones, 72% seen once; the top ten hold roughly 2.5%. There were likely unrecorded immune exposures, though donors were nominally healthy when sampled. The CDR3 extends over 15 amino acids. CDR1 and CDR2 from the germline V gene are SGHAT and FQNNGV. V was clipped by 1 base and J by 2 bases, with 9 bases between them. The receptor was isolated from a human donor in good health. The rearrangement links TRBV11-2 to TRBJ1-5; D is unclear. The sequenced sample consisted of PBMCs. The CDR3 region is CASSLAGAGNQPQHF. CDR3 DNA sequence: TGTGCCAGCAGCTTAGCCGGTGCCGGCAATCAGCCCCAGCATTTT.